This T cell receptor beta chain was profiled in a study of T cell responses to AZD1222 COVID-19 vaccine. V gave up 6 bases and J gave up 2 bases; unmatched junction bases: 1. The germline V gene has CDR1 SNHLY and CDR2 FYNNEI. This CDR3 spans 13 amino acids. Measured with immunoSEQ multiplex PCR; TCRdb has only the in-frame clones, and not every one. The sample carries about 120,000 clones, over 75% recorded once. This sequence was found in an adult in good health. The chain couples TRBV2 to TRBJ2-3, with TRBD1 identical over 8 bases. The sample was peripheral blood, taken on day 0 of MenACWY control vaccination. The CDR3: CASRQGVTDTQYF. CDR3 DNA sequence: TGTGCCAGCAGACAGGGGGTCACAGATACGCAGTATTTT.